The 10 T cell receptor beta chains below come from one sample, sequenced in a study of cytomegalovirus exposure and HLA in healthy donors. The PCR ran on 60 Vbeta and 13 Jbeta primers. Using immunoSEQ multiplex PCR, the repertoire was profiled, and TCRdb retains in-frame clones only, with some absent. The data show about 67,000 clones, approximately 67% seen once. Sequenced material: PBMCs. Receptors were obtained from a woman aged 25 to 39 in good health and CMV-seronegative.

This clone was detected only once. The chain combines TRBV28 with TRBJ1-6; tentatively, D is TRBD1 (5 bases). There are 16 residues in the CDR3. The germline V and J ends were trimmed by 6 bases and 0 bases, with 12 bases remaining between them. Germline assignment: CDR1 MDHEN and CDR2 SYDVKM. The DNA of the CDR3 is TGTGCCAGCAGACCGAGACAGAGCTCCTATAATTCACCCCTCCACTTT. Translating it yields CASRPRQSSYNSPLHF.

This clone has only one observation. The rearrangement uses TRBV11-2 and TRBJ1-4; 9 positions match TRBD1. V shed 1 base and J 6 bases; nucleotides not matched to a gene: 6. This CDR3 has 16 amino acids. Germline CDR1 reads SGHAT; CDR2 reads FQNNGV. CDR3 protein: CASSLAGTGLDEKLFF. The CDR3 DNA is TGTGCCAGCAGCTTAGCAGGGACAGGGTTGGATGAAAAACTGTTTTTT.

The chain couples TRBV9 to TRBJ2-5, with 9 bases that match TRBD1. Per the germline V gene, CDR1 is SGDLS and CDR2 is YYNGEE. CDR3 size: 15 residues. V was clipped by 4 bases and J by 5 bases; unmatched bases: 9. The CDR3 loop reads CASSSRQGEEETQYF. CDR3 nucleotide sequence: TGTGCCAGCAGCTCCCGACAGGGGGAGGAGGAGACCCAGTACTTC.

Comment on this clone: The junction shows a germline mismatch at one end, possibly a read error. The chain has TRBV30 and TRBJ1-1, with D hard to call. In germline, CDR1 is GTSNPN, CDR2 SVGIG (reference sequence). The length of the CDR3 is 11 residues. The CDR3 loop reads CARSRRREAFF. DNA for the CDR3: TGTGCCCGGAGTAGGAGACGAGAAGCTTTCTTT. Together with reference TRBV30 and TRBJ1-1, the CDR3 gives the full variable domain: SQTIHQWPATLVQPVGSPLSLECTVEGTSNPNLYWYRQAAGRGLQLLFYSVGIGQISSEVPQNLSASRPQDRQFILSSKKLLLSDSGFYLCARSRRREAFFGQGTRLTVV.

V is TRBV19 and J is TRBJ2-5, with D uncertain. Trimming pared 10 bases from V and 5 bases from J, leaving 17 bases between. The CDR3 length is 13 residues. Per the germline V gene, CDR1 is LNHDA and CDR2 is SQIVND (reference sequence). Here the CDR3 reads CATRRASEETQYF. The CDR3 DNA is TGTGCCACCCGACGAGCTAGTGAGGAGACCCAGTACTTC.

For the CDR3, the DNA is TGTGCCAGCAGTGAAAACAGGGCGGGCGGGGAGCTGTTTTTT. Residues: CASSENRAGGELFF. This sequence joins TRBV6-5 and TRBJ2-2, with a weak D call TRBD1 (6 bases). The germline V gene encodes CDR1 MNHEY and CDR2 SVGAGI. The CDR3 is 14 residues long. Trimming cost V 5 bases and J 7 bases, with 14 bases left between them.

J is TRBJ2-5 and V is TRBV10-3; a possible D gene is TRBD2 (6 bases). Between the trimmed V and J ends, which lost 10 bases and 2 bases, there was a span of 14 bases. This CDR3 spans 13 amino acids. Germline V CDR1 and CDR2: ENHRY, SYGVKD. The CDR3 DNA reads TGTGCCACAACGGGACTCCCTCAAGAGACCCAGTACTTC. Encoded protein: CATTGLPQETQYF.

The V and J genes are TRBV18 and TRBJ1-2; D not resolved. Trimming cost V 3 bases and J 2 bases, with 7 bases left between them. The germline V gene encodes CDR1 KGHSH and CDR2 LQKENI. This CDR3 is 13 amino acids long. The CDR3 nucleotides are TGTGCCAGCTCACCTTCAGAAAACTATGGCTACACCTTC. This codes for CASSPSENYGYTF.

The chain carries TRBV6-5 and TRBJ2-7; 10 bases are shared with TRBD1. The CDR3 has 16 amino acids. CDR1 and CDR2 from the germline V gene are MNHEY and SVGAGI. Trimming took 0 bases from V and 7 from J; bases not matched to a gene: 9. CDR3 sequence reads: CASSYSLGTGVSEQYF. The CDR3 DNA sequence: TGTGCCAGCAGTTACTCGCTCGGGACAGGGGTGAGTGAGCAGTACTTC.

The chain employs TRBV23-1 and TRBJ1-5; TRBD1 might be the D (6 bases). TRBV23-1 belongs to the ORF category, with a function that is uncertain. The V end was cut by 7 bases, the J end by 10 bases, with 26 bases between. CDR3 size: 16 residues. CDR3 in amino acids: CASIIPEGGRMSPQHF. CDR3 nucleotides: TGCGCCAGCATAATTCCCGAGGGGGGGAGGATGAGTCCCCAGCATTTT.